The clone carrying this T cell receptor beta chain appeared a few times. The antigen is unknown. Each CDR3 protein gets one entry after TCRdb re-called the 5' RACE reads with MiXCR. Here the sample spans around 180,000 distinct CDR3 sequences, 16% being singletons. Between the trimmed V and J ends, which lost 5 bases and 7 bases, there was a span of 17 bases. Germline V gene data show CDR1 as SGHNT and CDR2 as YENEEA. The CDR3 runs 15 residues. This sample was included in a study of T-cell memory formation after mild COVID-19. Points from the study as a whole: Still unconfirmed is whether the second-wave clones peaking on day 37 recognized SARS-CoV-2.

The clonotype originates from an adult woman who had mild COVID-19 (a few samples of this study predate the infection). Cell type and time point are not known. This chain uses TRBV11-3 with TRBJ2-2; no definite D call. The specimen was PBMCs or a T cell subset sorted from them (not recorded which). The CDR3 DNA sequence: TGTGCCAGCAGCCCTGGCGGCGGTGCCCTCGGGGAGCTGTTTTTT. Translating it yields CASSPGGGALGELFF. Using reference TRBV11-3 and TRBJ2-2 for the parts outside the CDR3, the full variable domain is EAGVVQSPRYKIIEKKQPVAFWCNPISGHNTLYWYLQNLGQGPELLIRYENEEAVDDSQLPKDRFSAERLKGVDSTLKIQPAELGDSAVYLCASSPGGGALGELFFGEGSRLTVL.